Given below is one T cell receptor beta chain in context. Its antigen is as yet unknown. Sorted populations comprised CD4+ and CD8+ T cells obtained from PBMCs. After isolation, RNA underwent reverse transcription to generate cDNA as the sequencing template. Profiling relied on immunoSEQ multiplex PCR, and the TCRdb table lists in-frame clones only, not all of them. The table lists fewer than 150,000 clones, roughly 68% of them singletons. This specimen comes from a study of CD8+ T cells in alopecia areata. Study-wide results and caveats: Normal scalp had lower clonality than lesional scalp, with alopecia totalis/universalis lesions showing this most strongly. Patients showed less clear TCR sequence sharing than mice, possibly partly because of HLA diversity. Scalp sequencing also captures normal skin's resident alphabeta T cells.

The germline V gene encodes CDR1 SGHDN and CDR2 FVKESK. The ends were cut back, 5 bases at V and 3 bases at J, with 15 bases in the middle. The CDR3 sequence is 15 residues long. Sequenced input: CD4+ T cells sorted from blood. The chain has TRBV14 and TRBJ2-3, with TRBD2 as a possible D gene (5 bases). The TCR originated in a human donor in good health. CDR3: CASSSSGHRTDTQYF. As DNA, the CDR3 is TGTGCCAGCAGCTCCAGCGGCCATCGGACAGATACGCAGTATTTT.